The 4 T cell receptor beta chains listed next were all sequenced from one sample in a study of blood T cell repertoires in COVID-19. Assay used: immunoSEQ multiplex PCR; TCRdb lists only in-frame clones, some missing. The sample includes about 150,000 clones, about nine tenths of them seen just once. Source material: PBMCs or T cells enriched from blood (not recorded which). The receptors stem from a woman aged 40 to 49 who had been exposed to COVID-19.

This rearrangement joins TRBV5-6 to TRBJ2-5; 12 bases align to TRBD2. Germline CDR1 and CDR2: SGHDT and YYEEEE. The length of the CDR3 is 15 residues. The ends lost 4 bases at V and 4 bases at J; junction bases unmatched: 5. The CDR3 nucleotides read TGTGCCAGCAGCGTGACTAGCGGGGGTCGAGAGACCCAGTACTTC. Its protein is CASSVTSGGRETQYF. Combining the CDR3 with reference TRBV5-6 and TRBJ2-5 gives the whole variable domain DAGVTQSPTHLIKTRGQQVTLRCSPKSGHDTVSWYQQALGQGPQFIFQYYEEEERQRGNFPDRFSGHQFPNYSSELNVNALLLGDSALYLCASSVTSGGRETQYFGPGTRLLVL.

Notes on this clone: Other DNA sequences in this specimen translate into the identical CDR3. The V and J genes are TRBV4-3 and TRBJ1-5; D is ambiguous. Germline V gene sequence: CDR1 LGHNA, CDR2 YSLEER. The CDR3 has 14 residues. V lost 0 bases to trimming and J lost 4 bases, with 7 bases between them. The CDR3 region is CASSQDLSNQPQHF. CDR3 nucleotide sequence: TGCGCCAGCAGCCAAGACCTCAGTAATCAGCCCCAGCATTTT.

The chain combines TRBV7-9 with TRBJ1-1, with 7 bases identical to TRBD1. J lost 3 bases, V lost 5 bases, and 9 bases had no gene match. This CDR3 is 15 amino acids long. Per the germline V gene, CDR1 is SEHNR and CDR2 is FQNEAQ (reference sequence). Written as DNA, the CDR3 is TGTGCCAGCAGCCCCGGATCGACAGGGTACACTGAAGCTTTCTTT. Protein product: CASSPGSTGYTEAFF.

The chain combines TRBV28 with TRBJ2-7, with 9 bases lining up with TRBD2. Germline trimming cut 4 bases from V and 4 bases from J; bases unmatched to any gene: 5. Germline values: CDR1 MDHEN, CDR2 SYDVKM. The CDR3 loop spans 14 amino acids. The CDR3 here is CASSYPSGTYEQYF. CDR3 DNA sequence: TGTGCCAGCAGTTACCCTAGCGGGACATACGAGCAGTACTTC.